The source of this TCR beta chain is a study of blood T cell repertoires in COVID-19. On the study more broadly: COVID-19 samples from acute and convalescent phases originated in the United States, Italy and Spain. Sources were T cells, B-cell-depleted T cells, or PBMCs; the material itself was cDNA or gDNA.

Authors' analysis steps: Nucleated cell counts were estimated from reference gene primer amplification. This table comes from immunoSEQ multiplex PCR, and its TCRdb copy is limited to in-frame clones, with some not included. V, J and clone size are taken as reported in that table, and D and trimming were inferred from the DNA itself. The repertoire holds approximately 200,000 clones, around 87% seen once, with under 3.5% in the top ten. V lost 0 bases to trimming and J lost 5 bases, with 11 bases between them. Per the germline V gene, CDR1 is SGHRS and CDR2 is YFSETQ. The CDR3 covers 14 residues. The sequence was obtained from a woman under 40 with active or convalescent COVID-19. The sequencing input was peripheral blood. This chain connects TRBV5-1 to TRBJ1-1; D not resolved. CDR3 residues: CASSLEPTRTEAFF. The CDR3 nucleotides read TGCGCCAGCAGCTTGGAGCCCACCCGGACTGAAGCTTTCTTT.